The entry below describes one T cell receptor (beta chain). The antigen is undetermined. The data belong to a study of shared clonotypes between healthy human individuals. Notes on the study in general: Shared across several donors were about 4.8% of the naive CD4 clonotypes. Naive subsets generally had larger estimated richness than memory subsets.

Both CD45RO+ cells and CCR7-negative CD45RA+ TemRA cells were combined to make up CD8 memory. The CDR3 length is 13 residues. The ends were cut back, 6 bases at V and 15 bases at J, with 21 bases in the middle. Per germline, CDR1 MDHEN and CDR2 SYDVKM. This table comes from immunoSEQ multiplex PCR, and its TCRdb copy is limited to in-frame clones, with some not included. The data contain around 690,000 clones, about 90% of them seen just once; the ten biggest clones take up approximately 35%. The sequenced material came from memory CD8+ T cells from PBMCs. Subset here: CD45RO+ cells pooled with CCR7-negative TemRA cells. The chain uses TRBV28 and TRBJ2-1; D gene uncertain. This clonotype was obtained from a man aged 18 to 30 in good health. Some clones in this sample may be carry-over from other donors' samples. The CDR3 DNA reads as TGTGCCAGCAGCCGTTCAGGACGCCGGTCCCCGTTCTTC. Its translation: CASSRSGRRSPFF.